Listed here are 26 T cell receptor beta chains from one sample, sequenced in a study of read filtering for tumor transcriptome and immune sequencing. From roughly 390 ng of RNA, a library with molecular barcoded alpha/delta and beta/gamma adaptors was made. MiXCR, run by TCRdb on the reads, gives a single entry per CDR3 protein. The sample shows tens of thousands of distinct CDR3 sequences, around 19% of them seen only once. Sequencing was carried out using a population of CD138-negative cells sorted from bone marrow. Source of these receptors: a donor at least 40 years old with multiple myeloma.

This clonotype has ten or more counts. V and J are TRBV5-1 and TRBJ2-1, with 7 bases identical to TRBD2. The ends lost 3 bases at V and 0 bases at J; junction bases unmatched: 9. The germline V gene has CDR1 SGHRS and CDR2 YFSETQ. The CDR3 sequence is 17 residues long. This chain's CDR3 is CASSWDARESSYNEQFF. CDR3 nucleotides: TGCGCCAGCAGCTGGGACGCGCGGGAGAGCTCCTACAATGAGCAGTTCTTC.

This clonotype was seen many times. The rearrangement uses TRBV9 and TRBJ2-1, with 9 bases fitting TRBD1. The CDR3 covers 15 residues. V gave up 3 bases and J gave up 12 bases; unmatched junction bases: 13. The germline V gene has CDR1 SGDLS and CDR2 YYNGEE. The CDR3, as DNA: TGTGCCAGCAGCGCCGGGACAGGGAGGTCAACATGGCAGTTCTTC. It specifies CASSAGTGRSTWQFF.

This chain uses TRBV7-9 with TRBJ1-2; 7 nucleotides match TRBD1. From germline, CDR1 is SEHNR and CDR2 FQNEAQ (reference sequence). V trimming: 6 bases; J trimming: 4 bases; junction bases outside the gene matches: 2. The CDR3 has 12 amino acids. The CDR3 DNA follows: TGTGCCAGCAGTAGGGACAGCTATGGCTACACCTTC. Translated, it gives CASSRDSYGYTF.

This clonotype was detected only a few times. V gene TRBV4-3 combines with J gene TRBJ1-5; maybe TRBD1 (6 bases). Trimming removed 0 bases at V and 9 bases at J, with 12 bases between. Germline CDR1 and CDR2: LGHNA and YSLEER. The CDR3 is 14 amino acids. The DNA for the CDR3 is TGCGCCAGCAGCCAAGATCTAACAGGGCGGCCCCAGCATTTT. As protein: CASSQDLTGRPQHF.

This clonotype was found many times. The CDR3 nucleotides read TGCAGTGCCATAGCGGGAGGGCCGTATGAGCAGTTCTTC. The encoded protein is CSAIAGGPYEQFF. The J gene is TRBJ2-1, the V gene TRBV20-1; TRBD2 matches 11 bases. There are 13 residues in the CDR3. CDR1 and CDR2 (germline): DFQATT, SNEGSKA (reference sequence). The trim removed 6 bases at V and 8 bases at J, leaving 6 bases unmatched.

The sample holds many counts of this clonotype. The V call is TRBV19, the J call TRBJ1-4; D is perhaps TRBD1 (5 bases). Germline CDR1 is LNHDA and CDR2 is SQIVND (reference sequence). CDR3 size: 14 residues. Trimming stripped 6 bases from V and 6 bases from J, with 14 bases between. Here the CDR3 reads CASSKTGTYEKLFF. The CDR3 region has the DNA TGTGCCAGTAGCAAAACCGGGACCTATGAAAAACTGTTTTTT.

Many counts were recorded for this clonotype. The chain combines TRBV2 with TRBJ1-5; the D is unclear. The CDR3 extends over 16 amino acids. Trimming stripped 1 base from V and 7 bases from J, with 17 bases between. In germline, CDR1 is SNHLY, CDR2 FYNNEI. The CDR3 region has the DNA TGTGCCAGCAGTGAAGATAATGCCGGGGAGGGACAGCCCCAGCATTTT. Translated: CASSEDNAGEGQPQHF.

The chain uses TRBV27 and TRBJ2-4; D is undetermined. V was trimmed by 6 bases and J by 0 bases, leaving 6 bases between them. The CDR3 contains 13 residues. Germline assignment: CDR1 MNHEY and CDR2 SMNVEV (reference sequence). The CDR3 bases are TGTGCCAGCAGGCCTCTAGCCAAAAACATTCAGTACTTC. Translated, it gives CASRPLAKNIQYF.

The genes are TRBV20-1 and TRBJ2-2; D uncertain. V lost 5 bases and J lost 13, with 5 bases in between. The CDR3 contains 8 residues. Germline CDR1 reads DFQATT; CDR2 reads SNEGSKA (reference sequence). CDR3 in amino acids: CSARPLFF. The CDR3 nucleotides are TGCAGTGCTCGGCCGCTGTTTTTT.

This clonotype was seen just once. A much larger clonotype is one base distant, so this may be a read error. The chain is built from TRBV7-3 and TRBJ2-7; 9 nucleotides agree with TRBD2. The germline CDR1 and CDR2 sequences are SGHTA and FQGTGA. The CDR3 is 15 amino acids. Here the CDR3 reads CASSLNPGLAYEQHF. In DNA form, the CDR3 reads TGTGCCAGCAGCTTAAATCCGGGACTAGCCTACGAGCAGCACTTC. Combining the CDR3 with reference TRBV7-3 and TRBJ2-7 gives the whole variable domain GAGVSQTPSNKVTEKGKYVELRCDPISGHTALYWYRQSLGQGPEFLIYFQGTGAADDSGLPNDRFFAVRPEGSVSTLKIQRTERGDSAVYLCASSLNPGLAYEQHFGPGTRLTVT.

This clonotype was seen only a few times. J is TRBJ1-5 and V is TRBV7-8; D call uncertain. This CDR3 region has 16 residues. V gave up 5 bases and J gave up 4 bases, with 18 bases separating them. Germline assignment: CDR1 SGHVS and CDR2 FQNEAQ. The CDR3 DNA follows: TGTGCCAGCAGCCGACTCTTTACCTTGGATAATCAGCCCCAGCATTTT. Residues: CASSRLFTLDNQPQHF.

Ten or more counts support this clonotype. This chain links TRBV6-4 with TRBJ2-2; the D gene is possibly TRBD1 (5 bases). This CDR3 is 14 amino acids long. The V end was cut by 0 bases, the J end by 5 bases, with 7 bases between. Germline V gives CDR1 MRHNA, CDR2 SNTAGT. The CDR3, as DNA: TGTGCCAGCAGTGACTCAGGGGAAACCGGGGAGCTGTTTTTT. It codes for CASSDSGETGELFF.

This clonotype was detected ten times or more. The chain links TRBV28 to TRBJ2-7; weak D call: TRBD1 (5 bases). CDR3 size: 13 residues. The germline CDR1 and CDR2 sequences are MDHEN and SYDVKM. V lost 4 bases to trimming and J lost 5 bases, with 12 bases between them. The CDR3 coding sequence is TGTGCCAGCAGTTCCCCGCCAGGGAACGAGCAGTACTTC. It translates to CASSSPPGNEQYF.

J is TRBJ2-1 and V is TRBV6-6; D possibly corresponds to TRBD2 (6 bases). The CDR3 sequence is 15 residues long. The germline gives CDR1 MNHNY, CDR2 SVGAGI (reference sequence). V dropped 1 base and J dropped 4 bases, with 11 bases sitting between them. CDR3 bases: TGTGCCAGCAGTTACTTGTCGGGAGAATACAATGAGCAGTTCTTC. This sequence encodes CASSYLSGEYNEQFF.

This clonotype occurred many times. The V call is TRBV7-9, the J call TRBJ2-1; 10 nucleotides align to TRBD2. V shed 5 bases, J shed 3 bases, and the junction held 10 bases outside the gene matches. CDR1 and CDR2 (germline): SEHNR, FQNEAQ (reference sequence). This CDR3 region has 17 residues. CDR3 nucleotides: TGTGCCAGCAGCCTGCGGGGGGGGACTAGCGACTACAATGAGCAGTTCTTC. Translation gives CASSLRGGTSDYNEQFF.

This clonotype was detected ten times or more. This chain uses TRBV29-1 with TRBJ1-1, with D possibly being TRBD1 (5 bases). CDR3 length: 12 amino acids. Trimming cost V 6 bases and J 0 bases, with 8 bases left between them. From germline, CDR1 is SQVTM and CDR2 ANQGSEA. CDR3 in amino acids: CSVGTMNTEAFF. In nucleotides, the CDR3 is TGCAGCGTAGGGACCATGAACACTGAAGCTTTCTTT.

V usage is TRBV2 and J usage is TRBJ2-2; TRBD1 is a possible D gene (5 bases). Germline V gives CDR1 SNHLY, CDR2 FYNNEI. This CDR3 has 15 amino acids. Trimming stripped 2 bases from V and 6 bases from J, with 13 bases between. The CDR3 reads CASSELSQGAGELFF. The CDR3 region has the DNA TGTGCCAGCAGTGAACTGAGCCAGGGTGCCGGGGAGCTGTTTTTT.

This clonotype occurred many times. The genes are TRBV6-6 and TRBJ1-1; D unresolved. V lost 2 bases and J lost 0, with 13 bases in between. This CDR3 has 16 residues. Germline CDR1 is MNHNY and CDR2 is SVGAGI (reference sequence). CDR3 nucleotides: TGTGCCAGCAGTTACCCCGTCGGCCAGATGAACACTGAAGCTTTCTTT. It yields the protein CASSYPVGQMNTEAFF.

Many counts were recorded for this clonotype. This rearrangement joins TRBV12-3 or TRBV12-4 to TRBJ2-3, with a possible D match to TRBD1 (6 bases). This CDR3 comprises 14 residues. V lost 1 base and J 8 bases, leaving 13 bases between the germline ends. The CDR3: CASSLEGERGTQYF. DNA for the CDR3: TGTGCCAGCAGTTTAGAGGGGGAGAGAGGTACGCAGTATTTT.

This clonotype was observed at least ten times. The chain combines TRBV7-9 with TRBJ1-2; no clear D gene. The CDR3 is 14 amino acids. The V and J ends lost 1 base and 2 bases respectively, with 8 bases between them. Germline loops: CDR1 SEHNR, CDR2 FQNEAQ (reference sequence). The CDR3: CASSLVLENYGYTF. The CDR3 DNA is TGTGCCAGCAGCTTAGTCCTAGAGAACTATGGCTACACCTTC.

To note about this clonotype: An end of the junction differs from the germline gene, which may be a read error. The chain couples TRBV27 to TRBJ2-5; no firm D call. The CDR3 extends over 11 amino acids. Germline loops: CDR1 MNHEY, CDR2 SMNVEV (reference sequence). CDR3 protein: CASGFGETQYF. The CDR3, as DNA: TGTGCCAGCGGTTTTGGCGAGACCCAGTACTTC.

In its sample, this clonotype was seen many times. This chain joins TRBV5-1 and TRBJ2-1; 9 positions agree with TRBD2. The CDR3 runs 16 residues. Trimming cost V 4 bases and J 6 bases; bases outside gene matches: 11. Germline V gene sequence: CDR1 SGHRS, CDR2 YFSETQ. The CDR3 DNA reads TGCGCCAGCAGCCACCCGGTTGGCGGGAGGGCCAATGAGCAGTTCTTC. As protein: CASSHPVGGRANEQFF.

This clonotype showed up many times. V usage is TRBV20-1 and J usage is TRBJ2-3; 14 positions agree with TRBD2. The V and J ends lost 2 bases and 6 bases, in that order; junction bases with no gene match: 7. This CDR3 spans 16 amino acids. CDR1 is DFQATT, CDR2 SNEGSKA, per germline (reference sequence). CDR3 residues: CSARRGLAGEVDTQYF. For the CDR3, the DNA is TGCAGTGCTAGAAGGGGACTAGCGGGAGAAGTGGATACGCAGTATTTT.

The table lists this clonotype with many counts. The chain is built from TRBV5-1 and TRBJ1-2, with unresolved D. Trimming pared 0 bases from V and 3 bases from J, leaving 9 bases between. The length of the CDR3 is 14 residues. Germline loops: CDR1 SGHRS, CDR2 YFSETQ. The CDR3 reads CASSLVVGDYGYTF. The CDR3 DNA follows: TGCGCCAGCAGCTTGGTTGTGGGAGACTATGGCTACACCTTC.

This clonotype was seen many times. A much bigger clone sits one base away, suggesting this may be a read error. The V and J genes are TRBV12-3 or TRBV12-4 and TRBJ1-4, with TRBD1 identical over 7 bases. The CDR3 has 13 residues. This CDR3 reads CASPPGGGEKLLF. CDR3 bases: TGTGCCAGCCCTCCAGGGGGAGGTGAAAAACTGCTTTTT.

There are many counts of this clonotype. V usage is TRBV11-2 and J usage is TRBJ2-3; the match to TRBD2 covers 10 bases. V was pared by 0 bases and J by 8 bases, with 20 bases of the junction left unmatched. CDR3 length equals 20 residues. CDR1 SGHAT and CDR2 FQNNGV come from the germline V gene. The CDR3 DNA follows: TGTGCCAGCAGCTTAGATCGCACTAGCGGGAATCCCCTGGTAGGAGGTACGCAGTATTTT. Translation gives CASSLDRTSGNPLVGGTQYF.